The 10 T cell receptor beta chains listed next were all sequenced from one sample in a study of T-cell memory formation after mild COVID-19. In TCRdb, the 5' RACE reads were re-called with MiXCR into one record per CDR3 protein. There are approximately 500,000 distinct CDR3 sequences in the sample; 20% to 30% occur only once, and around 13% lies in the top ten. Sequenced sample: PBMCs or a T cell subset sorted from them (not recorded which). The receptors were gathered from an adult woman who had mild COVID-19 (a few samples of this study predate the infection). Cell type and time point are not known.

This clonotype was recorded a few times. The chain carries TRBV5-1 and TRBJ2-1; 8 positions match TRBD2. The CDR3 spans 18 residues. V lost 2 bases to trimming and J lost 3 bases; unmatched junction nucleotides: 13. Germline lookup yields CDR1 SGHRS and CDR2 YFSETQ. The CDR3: CASSFTLRLASFYNEQFF. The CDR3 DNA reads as TGCGCCAGCAGCTTTACTCTCCGACTAGCGTCCTTCTACAATGAGCAGTTCTTC.

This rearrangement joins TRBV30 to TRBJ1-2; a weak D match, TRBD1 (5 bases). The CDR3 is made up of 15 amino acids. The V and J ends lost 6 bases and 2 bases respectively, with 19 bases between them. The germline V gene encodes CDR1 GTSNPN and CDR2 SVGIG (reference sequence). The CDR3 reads CACRAHPGMNYGYTF. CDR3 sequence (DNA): TGTGCCTGCCGGGCTCACCCAGGGATGAACTATGGCTACACCTTC.

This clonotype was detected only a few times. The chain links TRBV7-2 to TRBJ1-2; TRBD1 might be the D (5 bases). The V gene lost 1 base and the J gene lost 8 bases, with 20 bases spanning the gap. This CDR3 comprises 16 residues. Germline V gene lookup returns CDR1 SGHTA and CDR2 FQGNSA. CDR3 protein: CASSLEGAALGKGYTF. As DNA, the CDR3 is TGTGCCAGCAGCTTAGAAGGGGCTGCTCTAGGGAAGGGCTACACCTTC.

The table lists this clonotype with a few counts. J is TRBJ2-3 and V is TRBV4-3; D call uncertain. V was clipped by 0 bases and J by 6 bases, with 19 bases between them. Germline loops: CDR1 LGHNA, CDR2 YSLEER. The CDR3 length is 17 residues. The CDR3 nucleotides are TGCGCCAGCAGCCAAGATTCTATTTTGGGTAGGCGGGATACGCAGTATTTT. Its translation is CASSQDSILGRRDTQYF.

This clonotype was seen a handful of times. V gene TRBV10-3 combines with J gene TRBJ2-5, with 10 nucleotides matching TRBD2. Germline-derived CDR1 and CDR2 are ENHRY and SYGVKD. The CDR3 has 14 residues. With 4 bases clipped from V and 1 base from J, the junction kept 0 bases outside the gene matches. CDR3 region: CAISVAGGQETQYF. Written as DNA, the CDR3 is TGTGCCATCAGTGTAGCGGGGGGCCAAGAGACCCAGTACTTC.

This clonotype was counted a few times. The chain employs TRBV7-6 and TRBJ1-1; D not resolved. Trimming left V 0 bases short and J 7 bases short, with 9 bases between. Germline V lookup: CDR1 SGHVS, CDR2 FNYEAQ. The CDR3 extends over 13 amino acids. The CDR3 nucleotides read TGTGCCAGCAGCTTAGCGGTAACTAGTGAAGCTTTCTTT. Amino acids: CASSLAVTSEAFF. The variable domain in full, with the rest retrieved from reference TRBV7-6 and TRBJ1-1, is GAGVSQSPRYKVTKRGQDVALRCDPISGHVSLYWYRQALGQGPEFLTYFNYEAQQDKSGLPNDRFSAERPEGSISTLTIQRTEQRDSAMYRCASSLAVTSEAFFGQGTRLTVV.

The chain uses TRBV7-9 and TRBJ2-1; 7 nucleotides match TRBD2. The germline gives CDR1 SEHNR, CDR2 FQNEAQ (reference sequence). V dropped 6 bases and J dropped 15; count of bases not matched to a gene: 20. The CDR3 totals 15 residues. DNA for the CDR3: TGTGCCAGCAGTTTACGGGGTCTAGCGGCGCGGGAGTGGTTCTTC. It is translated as CASSLRGLAAREWFF.

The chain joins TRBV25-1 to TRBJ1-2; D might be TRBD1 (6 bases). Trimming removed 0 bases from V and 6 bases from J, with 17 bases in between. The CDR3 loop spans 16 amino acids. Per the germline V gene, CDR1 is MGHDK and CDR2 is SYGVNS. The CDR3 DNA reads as TGTGCCAGCAGTGAATATCTTACCGGGACACGAGATGGCTACACCTTC. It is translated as CASSEYLTGTRDGYTF.

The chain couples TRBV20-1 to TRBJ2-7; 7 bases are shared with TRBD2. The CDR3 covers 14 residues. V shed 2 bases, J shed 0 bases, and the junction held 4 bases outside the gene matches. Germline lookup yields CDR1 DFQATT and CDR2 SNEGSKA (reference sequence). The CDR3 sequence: CSARRLADSYEQYF. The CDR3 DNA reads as TGCAGTGCTAGAAGGCTAGCGGACTCCTACGAGCAGTACTTC.

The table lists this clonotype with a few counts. This CDR3 reads CASSFSGEDTQYF. CDR3 DNA: TGTGCCAGCAGCTTTTCCGGAGAGGATACGCAGTATTTT. The chain has TRBV11-3 and TRBJ2-3; D remains unclear. The CDR3 extends over 13 amino acids. V shed 3 bases and J shed 6 bases, with 10 bases lying between them. CDR1 and CDR2 from the germline V gene are SGHNT and YENEEA. The full variable domain, with the rest looked up from reference TRBV11-3 and TRBJ2-3, is EAGVVQSPRYKIIEKKQPVAFWCNPISGHNTLYWYLQNLGQGPELLIRYENEEAVDDSQLPKDRFSAERLKGVDSTLKIQPAELGDSAVYLCASSFSGEDTQYFGPGTRLTVL.